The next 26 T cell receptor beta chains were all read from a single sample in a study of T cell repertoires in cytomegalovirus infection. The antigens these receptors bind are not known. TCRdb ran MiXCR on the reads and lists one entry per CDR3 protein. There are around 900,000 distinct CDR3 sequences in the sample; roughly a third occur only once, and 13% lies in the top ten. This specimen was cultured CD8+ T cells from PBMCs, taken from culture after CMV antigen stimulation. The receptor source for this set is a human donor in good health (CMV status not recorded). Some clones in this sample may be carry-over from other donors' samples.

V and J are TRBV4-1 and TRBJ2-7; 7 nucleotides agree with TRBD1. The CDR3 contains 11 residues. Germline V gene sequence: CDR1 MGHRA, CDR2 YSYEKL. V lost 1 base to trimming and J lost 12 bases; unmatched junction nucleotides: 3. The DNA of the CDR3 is TGCGCCAGCAGCCAAGGGGACAGATTGTACTTC. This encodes CASSQGDRLYF.

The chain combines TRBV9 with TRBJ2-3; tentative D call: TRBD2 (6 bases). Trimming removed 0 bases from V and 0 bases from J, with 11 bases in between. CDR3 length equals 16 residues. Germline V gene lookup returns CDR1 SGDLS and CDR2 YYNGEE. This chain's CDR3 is CASSVGPRGSTDTQYF. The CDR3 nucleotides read TGTGCCAGCAGCGTAGGGCCCCGGGGGAGCACAGATACGCAGTATTTT.

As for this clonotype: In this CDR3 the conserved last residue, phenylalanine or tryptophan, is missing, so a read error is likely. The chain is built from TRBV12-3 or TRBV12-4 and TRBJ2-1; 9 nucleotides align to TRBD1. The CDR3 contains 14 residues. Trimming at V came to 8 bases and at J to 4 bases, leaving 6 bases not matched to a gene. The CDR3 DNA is TGTGCCAGCTCGGACAGGGGACAATACAATGAGCAGTTCTCC. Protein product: CASSDRGQYNEQFS.

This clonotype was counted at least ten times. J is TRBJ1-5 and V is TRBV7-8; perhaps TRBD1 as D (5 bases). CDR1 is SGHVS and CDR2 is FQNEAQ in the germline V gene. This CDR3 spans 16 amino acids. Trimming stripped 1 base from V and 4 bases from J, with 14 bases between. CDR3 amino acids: CASSLDGASGNQPQHF. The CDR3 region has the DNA TGTGCCAGCAGCTTAGATGGGGCCTCCGGAAATCAGCCCCAGCATTTT.

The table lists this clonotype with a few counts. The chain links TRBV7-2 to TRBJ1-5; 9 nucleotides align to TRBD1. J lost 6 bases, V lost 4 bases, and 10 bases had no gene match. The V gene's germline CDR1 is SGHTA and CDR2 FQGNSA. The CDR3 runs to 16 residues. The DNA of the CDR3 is TGTGCCAGCAGCTCTACGGGACAGGGTATGAGTCAGCCCCAGCATTTT. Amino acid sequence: CASSSTGQGMSQPQHF.

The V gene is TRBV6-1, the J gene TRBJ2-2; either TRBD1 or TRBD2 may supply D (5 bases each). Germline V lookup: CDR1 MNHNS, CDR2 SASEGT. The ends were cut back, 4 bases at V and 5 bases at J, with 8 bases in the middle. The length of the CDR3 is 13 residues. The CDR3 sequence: CASSAWGTGELFF. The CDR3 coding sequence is TGTGCCAGCAGTGCCTGGGGGACCGGGGAGCTGTTTTTT.

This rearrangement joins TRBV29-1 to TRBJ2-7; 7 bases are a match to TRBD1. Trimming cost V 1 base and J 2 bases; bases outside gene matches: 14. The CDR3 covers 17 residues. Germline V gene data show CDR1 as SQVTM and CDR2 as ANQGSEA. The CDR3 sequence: CSVEVRNRGRGAYEQYF. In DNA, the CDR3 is TGCAGCGTTGAAGTTCGGAACAGGGGCAGGGGTGCCTACGAGCAGTACTTC.

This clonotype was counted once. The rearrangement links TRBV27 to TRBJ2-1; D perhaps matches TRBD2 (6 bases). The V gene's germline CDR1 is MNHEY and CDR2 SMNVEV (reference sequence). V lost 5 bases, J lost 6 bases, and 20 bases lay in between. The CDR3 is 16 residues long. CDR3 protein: CASSPAHPGTFNEQFF. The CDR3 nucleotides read TGTGCCAGCAGTCCCGCCCACCCCGGGACTTTCAATGAGCAGTTCTTC.

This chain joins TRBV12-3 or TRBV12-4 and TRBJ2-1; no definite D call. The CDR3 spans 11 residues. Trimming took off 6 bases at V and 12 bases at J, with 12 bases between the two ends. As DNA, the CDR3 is TGTGCCAGCAGCCTAGAGTTAGGGCAGTTCTTC. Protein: CASSLELGQFF.

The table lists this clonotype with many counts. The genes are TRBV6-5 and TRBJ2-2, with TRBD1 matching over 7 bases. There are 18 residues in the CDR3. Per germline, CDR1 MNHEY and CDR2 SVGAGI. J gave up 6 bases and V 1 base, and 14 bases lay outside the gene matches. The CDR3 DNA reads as TGTGCCAGCAGTTACTTCCACGCGGACAGGAGATGGGCCGGGGAGCTGTTTTTT. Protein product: CASSYFHADRRWAGELFF.

CDR3: CASSPSAGGFHEQYF. CDR3 bases: TGTGCCAGCAGCCCCTCAGCGGGGGGCTTCCACGAGCAGTACTTC. The chain combines TRBV7-8 with TRBJ2-7, with TRBD2 identical over 9 bases. V lost 5 bases, J lost 5 bases, and 10 bases stayed unmatched. Germline values: CDR1 SGHVS, CDR2 FQNEAQ. This CDR3 is built from 15 residues.

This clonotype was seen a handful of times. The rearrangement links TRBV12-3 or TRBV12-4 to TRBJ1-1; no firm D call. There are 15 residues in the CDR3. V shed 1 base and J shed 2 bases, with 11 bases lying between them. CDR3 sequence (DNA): TGTGCCAGCAGTTTAGTATGGACGGGTAACACTGAAGCTTTCTTT. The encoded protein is CASSLVWTGNTEAFF.

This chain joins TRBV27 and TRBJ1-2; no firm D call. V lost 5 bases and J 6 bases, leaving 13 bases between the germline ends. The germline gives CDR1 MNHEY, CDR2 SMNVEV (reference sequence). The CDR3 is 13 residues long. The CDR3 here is CASSTDGLDGYTF. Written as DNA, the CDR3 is TGTGCCAGCAGTACGGACGGTTTGGATGGCTACACCTTC.

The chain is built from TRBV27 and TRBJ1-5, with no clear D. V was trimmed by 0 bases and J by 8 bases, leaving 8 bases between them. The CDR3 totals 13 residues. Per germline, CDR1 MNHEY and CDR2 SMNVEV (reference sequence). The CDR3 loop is CASSLSRIEPQHF. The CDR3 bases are TGTGCCAGCAGTTTATCCCGAATCGAGCCCCAGCATTTT.

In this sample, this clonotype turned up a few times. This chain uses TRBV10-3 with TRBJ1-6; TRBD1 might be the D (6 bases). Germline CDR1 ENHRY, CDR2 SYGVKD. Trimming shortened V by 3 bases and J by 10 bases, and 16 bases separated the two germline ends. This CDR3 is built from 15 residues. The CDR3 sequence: CAISEDSRGRSPLHF. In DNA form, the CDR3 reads TGTGCCATCAGTGAAGATAGCAGGGGAAGGTCACCCCTCCACTTT.

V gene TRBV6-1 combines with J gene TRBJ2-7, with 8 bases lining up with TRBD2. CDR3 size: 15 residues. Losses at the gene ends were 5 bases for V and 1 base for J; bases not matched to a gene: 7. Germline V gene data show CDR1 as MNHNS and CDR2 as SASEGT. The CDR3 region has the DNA TGTGCCAGCAGTTTCGGGAGGGAAAGGTCCTACGAGCAGTACTTC. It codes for CASSFGRERSYEQYF.

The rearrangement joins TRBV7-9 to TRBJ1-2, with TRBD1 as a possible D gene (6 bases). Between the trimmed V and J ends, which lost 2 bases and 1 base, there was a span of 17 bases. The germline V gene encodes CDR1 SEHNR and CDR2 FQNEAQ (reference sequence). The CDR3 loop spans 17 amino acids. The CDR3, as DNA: TGTGCCAGCAGCTTAATGGGACACCTTACATTTAACTATGGCTACACCTTC. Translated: CASSLMGHLTFNYGYTF.

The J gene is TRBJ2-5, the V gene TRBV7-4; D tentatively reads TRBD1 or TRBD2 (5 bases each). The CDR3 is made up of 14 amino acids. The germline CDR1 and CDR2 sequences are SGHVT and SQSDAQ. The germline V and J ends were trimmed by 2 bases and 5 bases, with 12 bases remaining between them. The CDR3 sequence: CASSLLRGVETQYF. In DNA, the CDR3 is TGTGCCAGCAGCTTACTTAGGGGAGTTGAGACCCAGTACTTC.

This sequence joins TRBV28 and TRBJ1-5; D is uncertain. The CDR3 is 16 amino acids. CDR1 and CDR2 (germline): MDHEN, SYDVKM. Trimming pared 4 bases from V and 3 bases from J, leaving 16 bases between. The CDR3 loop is CASSSPFRGDNQPQHF. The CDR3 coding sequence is TGTGCCAGCAGTTCCCCCTTCCGGGGAGACAATCAGCCCCAGCATTTT.

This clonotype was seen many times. CDR3 amino acids: CASSLEAGGYQETQYF. CDR3 in DNA: TGTGCCAGCAGCTTAGAAGCGGGGGGGTACCAAGAGACCCAGTACTTC. The V gene is TRBV7-2, the J gene TRBJ2-5, with 10 bases matching TRBD2. The CDR3 has 16 residues. Germline V CDR1 and CDR2: SGHTA, FQGNSA. Trimming took 1 base from V and 0 from J; bases not matched to a gene: 2.

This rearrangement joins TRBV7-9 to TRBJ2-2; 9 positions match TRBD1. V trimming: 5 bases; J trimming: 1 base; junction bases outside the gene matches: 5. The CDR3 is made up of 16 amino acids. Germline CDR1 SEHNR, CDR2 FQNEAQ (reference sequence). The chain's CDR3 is CASSPGQGLNTGELFF. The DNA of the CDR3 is TGTGCCAGCAGCCCGGGACAGGGTTTGAACACCGGGGAGCTGTTTTTT.

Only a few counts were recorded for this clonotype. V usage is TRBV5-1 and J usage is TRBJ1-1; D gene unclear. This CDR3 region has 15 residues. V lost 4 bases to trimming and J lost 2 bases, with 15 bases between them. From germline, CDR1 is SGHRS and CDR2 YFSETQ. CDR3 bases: TGCGCCAGCAGCGCCGAGGGCAAGTTAAACACTGAAGCTTTCTTT. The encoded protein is CASSAEGKLNTEAFF.

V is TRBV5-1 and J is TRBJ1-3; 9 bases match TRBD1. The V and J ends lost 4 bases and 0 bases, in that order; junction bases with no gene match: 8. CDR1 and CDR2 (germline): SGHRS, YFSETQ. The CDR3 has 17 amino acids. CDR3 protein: CASSSARDRASGNTIYF. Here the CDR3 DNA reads TGCGCCAGCAGCAGCGCCCGGGACAGGGCCTCTGGAAACACCATATATTTT.

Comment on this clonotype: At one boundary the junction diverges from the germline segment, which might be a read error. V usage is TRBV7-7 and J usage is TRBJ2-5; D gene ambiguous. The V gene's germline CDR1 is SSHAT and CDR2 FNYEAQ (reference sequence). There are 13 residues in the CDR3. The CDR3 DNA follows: TGTGCTAGCAGCTTCGGCAGCGAAGAGACCCAGTACTTC. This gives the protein CASSFGSEETQYF.

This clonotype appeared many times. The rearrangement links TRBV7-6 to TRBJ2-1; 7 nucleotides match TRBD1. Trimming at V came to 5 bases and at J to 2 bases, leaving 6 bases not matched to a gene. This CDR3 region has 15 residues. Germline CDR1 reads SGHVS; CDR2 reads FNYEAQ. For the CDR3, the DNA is TGTGCCAGCAGCCCAGGACAGGTAACCTACAATGAGCAGTTCTTC. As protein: CASSPGQVTYNEQFF.

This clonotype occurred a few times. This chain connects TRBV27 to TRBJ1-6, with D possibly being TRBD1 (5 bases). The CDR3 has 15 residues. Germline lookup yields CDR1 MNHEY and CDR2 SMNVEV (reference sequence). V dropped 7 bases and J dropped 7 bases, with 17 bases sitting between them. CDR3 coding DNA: TGTGCCAGCAAAACGCGGGGCCGAAACAATTCACCCCTCCACTTT. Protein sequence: CASKTRGRNNSPLHF.